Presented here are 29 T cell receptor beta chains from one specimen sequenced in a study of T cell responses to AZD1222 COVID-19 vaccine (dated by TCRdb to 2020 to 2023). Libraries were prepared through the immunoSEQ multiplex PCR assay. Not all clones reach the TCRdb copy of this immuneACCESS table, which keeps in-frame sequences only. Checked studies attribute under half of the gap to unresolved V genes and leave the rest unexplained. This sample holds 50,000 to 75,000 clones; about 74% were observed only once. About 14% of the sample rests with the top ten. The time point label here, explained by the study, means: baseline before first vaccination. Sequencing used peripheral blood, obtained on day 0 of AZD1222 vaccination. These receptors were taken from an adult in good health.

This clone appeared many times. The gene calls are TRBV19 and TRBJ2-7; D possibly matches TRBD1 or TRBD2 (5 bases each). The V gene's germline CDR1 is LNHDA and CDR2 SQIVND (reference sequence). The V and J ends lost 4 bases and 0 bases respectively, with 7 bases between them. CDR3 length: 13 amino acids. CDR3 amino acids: CASSTGRSYEQYF. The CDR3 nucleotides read TGTGCCAGTAGTACGGGACGCTCCTACGAGCAGTACTTC. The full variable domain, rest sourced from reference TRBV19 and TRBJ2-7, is DGGITQSPKYLFRKEGQNVTLSCEQNLNHDAMYWYRQDPGQGLRLIYYSQIVNDFQKGDIAEGYSVSREKKESFPLTVTSAQKNPTAFYLCASSTGRSYEQYFGPGTRLTVT.

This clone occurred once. The DNA of the CDR3 is TGTGCCAGCAGCTTAGAGGTTGATCGGCTCCACTTT. Protein sequence: CASSLEVDRLHF. The genes are TRBV7-9 and TRBJ1-6; D gene unclear. Trimming cost V 1 base and J 16 bases, with 11 bases left between them. Germline-derived CDR1 and CDR2 are SEHNR and FQNEAQ (reference sequence). This CDR3 spans 12 amino acids.

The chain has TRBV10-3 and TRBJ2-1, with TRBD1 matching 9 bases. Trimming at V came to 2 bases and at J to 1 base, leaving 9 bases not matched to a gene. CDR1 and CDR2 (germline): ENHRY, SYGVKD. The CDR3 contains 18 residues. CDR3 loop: CAISEESRDRASYNEQFF. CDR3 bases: TGTGCCATCAGTGAGGAATCCCGGGACAGGGCATCCTACAATGAGCAGTTCTTC.

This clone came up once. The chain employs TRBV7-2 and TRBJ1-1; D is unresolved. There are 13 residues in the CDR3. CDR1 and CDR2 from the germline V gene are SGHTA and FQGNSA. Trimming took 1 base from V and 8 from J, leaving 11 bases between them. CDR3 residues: CASSLERANEAFF. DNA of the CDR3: TGTGCCAGCAGCTTAGAAAGGGCGAACGAAGCTTTCTTT.

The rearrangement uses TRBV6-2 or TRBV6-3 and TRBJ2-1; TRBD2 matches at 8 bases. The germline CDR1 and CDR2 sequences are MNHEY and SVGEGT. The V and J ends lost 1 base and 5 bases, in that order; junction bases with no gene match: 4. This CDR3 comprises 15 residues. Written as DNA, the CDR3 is TGTGCCAGCAGTTACTTCGGCGGGGGGAACAATGAGCAGTTCTTC. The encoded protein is CASSYFGGGNNEQFF.

CDR3 residues: CASSFFATGGEIGAFF. The CDR3 DNA reads as TGCGCCAGCAGCTTTTTCGCCACAGGGGGCGAGATCGGAGCTTTCTTT. The V call is TRBV4-3, the J call TRBJ1-1, with 9 bases lining up with TRBD1. Per the germline V gene, CDR1 is LGHNA and CDR2 is YSLEER. The CDR3 has 16 residues. With 5 bases clipped from V and 10 bases from J, the junction kept 17 bases outside the gene matches.

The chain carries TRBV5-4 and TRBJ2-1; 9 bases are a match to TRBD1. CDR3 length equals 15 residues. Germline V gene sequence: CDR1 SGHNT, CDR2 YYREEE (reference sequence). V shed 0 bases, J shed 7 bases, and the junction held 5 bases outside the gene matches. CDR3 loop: CASSLADRGMNEQFF. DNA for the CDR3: TGTGCCAGCAGCTTGGCCGACAGGGGGATGAATGAGCAGTTCTTC.

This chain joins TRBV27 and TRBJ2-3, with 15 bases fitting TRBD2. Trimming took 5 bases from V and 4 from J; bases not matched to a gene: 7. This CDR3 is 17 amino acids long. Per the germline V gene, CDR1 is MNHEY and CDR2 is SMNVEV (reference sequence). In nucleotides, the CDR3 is TGTGCCAGCAGTAGACCGGGACTAGCGGGGGGTCCAGATACGCAGTATTTT. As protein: CASSRPGLAGGPDTQYF.

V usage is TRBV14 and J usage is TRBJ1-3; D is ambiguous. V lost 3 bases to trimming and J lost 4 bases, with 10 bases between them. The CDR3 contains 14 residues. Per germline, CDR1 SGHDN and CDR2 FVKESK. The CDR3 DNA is TGTGCCAGCAGCCAGACAACATCGGGAAACACCATATATTTT. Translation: CASSQTTSGNTIYF.

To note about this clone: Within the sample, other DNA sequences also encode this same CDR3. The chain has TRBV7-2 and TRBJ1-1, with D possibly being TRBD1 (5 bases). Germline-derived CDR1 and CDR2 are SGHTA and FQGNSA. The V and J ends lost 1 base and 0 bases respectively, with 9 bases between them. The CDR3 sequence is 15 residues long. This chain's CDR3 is CASSLGGVMNTEAFF. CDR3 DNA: TGTGCCAGCAGCTTAGGGGGGGTTATGAACACTGAAGCTTTCTTT.

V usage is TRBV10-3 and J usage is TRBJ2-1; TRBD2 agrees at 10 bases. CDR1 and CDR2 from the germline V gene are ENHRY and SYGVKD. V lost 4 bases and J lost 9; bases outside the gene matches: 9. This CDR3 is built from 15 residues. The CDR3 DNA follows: TGTGCCATCAGTGGACCTAGCGGGGGAGGGAGTGAGCAGTTCTTC. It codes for CAISGPSGGGSEQFF.

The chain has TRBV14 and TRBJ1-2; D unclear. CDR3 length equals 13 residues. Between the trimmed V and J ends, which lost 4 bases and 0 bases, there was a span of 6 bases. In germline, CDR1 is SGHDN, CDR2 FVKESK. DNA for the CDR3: TGTGCCAGCAGCCGGATGCCTAACTATGGCTACACCTTC. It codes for CASSRMPNYGYTF.

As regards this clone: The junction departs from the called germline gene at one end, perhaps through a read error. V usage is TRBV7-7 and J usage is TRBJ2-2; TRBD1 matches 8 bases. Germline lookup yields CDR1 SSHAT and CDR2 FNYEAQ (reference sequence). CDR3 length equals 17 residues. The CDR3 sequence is CASSSYGQGINTGELFF. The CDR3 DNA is TGTGCTAGCAGCTCCTACGGACAGGGAATTAACACCGGGGAGCTGTTTTTT.

CDR3 bases: TGTGCCAGCAGCTTGAACAGTTTGATTCCCTATAGCAATCAGCCCCAGCATTTT. Translation: CASSLNSLIPYSNQPQHF. This chain links TRBV5-5 with TRBJ1-5, with D unclear. Germline CDR1 SGHKS, CDR2 YYEKEE (reference sequence). The CDR3 spans 18 residues. V was shortened by 1 base and J by 0 bases, with 17 bases between the two germline ends.

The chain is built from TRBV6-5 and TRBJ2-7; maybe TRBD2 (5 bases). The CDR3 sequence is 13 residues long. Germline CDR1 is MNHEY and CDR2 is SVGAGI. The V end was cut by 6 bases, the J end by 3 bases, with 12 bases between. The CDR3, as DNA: TGTGCCAGCAGCGGACCTGGGAGCTACGAGCAGTACTTC. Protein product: CASSGPGSYEQYF.

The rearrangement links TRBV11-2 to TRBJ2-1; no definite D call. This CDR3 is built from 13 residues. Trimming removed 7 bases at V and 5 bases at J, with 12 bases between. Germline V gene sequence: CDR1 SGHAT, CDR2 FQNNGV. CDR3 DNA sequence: TGTGCCAGCACCCCCCCGGGCCACAATGAGCAGTTCTTC. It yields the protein CASTPPGHNEQFF.

CDR3: CASSLGGGDTEAFF. CDR3 sequence (DNA): TGTGCCAGCAGCTTAGGTGGGGGAGACACTGAAGCTTTCTTT. The rearrangement links TRBV7-6 to TRBJ1-1; D may be TRBD1 (5 bases). The CDR3 runs 14 residues. V lost 1 base and J 3 bases, leaving 9 bases between the germline ends. The V gene's germline CDR1 is SGHVS and CDR2 FNYEAQ.

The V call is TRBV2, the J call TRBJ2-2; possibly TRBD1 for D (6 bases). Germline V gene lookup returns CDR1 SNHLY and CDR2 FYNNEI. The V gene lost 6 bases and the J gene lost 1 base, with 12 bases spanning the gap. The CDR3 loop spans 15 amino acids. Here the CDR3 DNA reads TGTGCCAGCAGGCCCCAGGGGCTGAACACCGGGGAGCTGTTTTTT. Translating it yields CASRPQGLNTGELFF.

In DNA form, the CDR3 reads TGTGCCAGCTCACCCCGGACTAGCGGGGCCTCCTACAATGAGCAGTTCTTC. Its protein product is CASSPRTSGASYNEQFF. The V gene is TRBV18, the J gene TRBJ2-1, with TRBD2 identical over 12 bases. The CDR3 is made up of 17 amino acids. The V gene end was trimmed by 3 bases and the J gene end by 0 bases; junction bases not matched to a gene: 3. Germline V gives CDR1 KGHSH, CDR2 LQKENI.

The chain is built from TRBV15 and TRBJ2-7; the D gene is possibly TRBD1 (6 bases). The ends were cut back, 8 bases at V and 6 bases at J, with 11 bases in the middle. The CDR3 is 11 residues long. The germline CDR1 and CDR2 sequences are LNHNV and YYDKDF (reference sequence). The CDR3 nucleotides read TGTGCCACCTCAGAAGGGGGCGAGCAGTACTTC. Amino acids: CATSEGGEQYF.

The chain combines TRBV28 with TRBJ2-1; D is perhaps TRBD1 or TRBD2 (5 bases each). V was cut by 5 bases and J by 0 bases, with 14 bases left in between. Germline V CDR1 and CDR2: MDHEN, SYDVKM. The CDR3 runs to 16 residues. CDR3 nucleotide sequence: TGTGCCAGCAGTCCACTCATGAGGGGCTCCTACAATGAGCAGTTCTTC. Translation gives CASSPLMRGSYNEQFF.

CDR3 bases: TGCAGCGCAGGGGTAGAGACCCAGTACTTC. Translation gives CSAGVETQYF. The J gene is TRBJ2-5, the V gene TRBV29-1, with D possibly being TRBD1 (6 bases). CDR1 and CDR2 from the germline V gene are SQVTM and ANQGSEA. The V end was cut by 7 bases, the J end by 4 bases, with 7 bases between. The CDR3 consists of 10 residues.

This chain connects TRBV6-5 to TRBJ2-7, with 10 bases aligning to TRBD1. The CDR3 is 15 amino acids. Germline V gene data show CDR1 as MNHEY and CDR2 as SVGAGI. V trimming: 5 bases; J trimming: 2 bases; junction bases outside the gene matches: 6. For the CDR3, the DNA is TGTGCCAGCAGTAAGACAGGGGGCACTCCCTACGAGCAGTACTTC. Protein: CASSKTGGTPYEQYF.

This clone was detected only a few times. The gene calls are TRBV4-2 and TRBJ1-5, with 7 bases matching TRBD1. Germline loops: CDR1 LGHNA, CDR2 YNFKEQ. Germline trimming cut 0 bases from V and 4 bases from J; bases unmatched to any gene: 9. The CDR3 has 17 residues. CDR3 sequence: CASSQERDDRVNQPQHF. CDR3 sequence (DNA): TGTGCCAGCAGCCAAGAGCGAGATGACAGGGTAAATCAGCCCCAGCATTTT.

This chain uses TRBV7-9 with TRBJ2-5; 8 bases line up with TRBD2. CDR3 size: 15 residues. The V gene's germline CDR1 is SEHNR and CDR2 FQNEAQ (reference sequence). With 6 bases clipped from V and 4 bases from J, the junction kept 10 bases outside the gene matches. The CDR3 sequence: CASSLSGGKAETQYF. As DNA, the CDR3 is TGTGCCAGCAGTCTAAGCGGGGGTAAGGCAGAGACCCAGTACTTC.

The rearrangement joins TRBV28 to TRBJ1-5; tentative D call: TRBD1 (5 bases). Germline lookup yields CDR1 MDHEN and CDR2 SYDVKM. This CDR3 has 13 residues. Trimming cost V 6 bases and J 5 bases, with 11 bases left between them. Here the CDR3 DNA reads TGTGCCAGCAGGAGGGGTAGGGATCAGCCCCAGCATTTT. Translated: CASRRGRDQPQHF.

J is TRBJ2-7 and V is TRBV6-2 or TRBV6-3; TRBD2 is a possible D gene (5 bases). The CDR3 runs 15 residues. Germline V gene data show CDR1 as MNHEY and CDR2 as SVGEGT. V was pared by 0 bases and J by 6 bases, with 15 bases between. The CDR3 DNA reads TGTGCCAGCAGTTACTCGACTACCCCTCTAGTCGAGCAGTACTTC. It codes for CASSYSTTPLVEQYF.

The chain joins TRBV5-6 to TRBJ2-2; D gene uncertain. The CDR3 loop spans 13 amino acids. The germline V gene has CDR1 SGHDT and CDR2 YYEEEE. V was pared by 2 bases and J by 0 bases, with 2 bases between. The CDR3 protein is CASSFPNTGELFF. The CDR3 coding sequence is TGTGCCAGCAGCTTCCCGAACACCGGGGAGCTGTTTTTT.

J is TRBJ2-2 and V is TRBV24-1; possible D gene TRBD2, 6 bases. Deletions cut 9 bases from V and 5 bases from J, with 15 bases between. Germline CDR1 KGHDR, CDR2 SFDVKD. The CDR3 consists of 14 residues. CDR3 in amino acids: CATENTAGTGELFF. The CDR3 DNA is TGTGCCACCGAAAACACGGCGGGGACCGGGGAGCTGTTTTTT.